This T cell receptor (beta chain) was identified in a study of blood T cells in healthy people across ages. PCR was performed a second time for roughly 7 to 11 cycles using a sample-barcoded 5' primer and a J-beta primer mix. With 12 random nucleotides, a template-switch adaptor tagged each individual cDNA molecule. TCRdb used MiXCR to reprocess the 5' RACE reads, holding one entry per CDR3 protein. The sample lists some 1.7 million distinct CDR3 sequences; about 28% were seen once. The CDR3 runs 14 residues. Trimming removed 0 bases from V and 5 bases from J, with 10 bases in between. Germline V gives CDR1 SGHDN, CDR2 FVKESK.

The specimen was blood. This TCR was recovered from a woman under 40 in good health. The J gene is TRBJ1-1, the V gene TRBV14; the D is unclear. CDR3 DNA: TGTGCCAGCAGCCAAGATCTGTGGGGTACTGAAGCTTTCTTT. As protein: CASSQDLWGTEAFF.